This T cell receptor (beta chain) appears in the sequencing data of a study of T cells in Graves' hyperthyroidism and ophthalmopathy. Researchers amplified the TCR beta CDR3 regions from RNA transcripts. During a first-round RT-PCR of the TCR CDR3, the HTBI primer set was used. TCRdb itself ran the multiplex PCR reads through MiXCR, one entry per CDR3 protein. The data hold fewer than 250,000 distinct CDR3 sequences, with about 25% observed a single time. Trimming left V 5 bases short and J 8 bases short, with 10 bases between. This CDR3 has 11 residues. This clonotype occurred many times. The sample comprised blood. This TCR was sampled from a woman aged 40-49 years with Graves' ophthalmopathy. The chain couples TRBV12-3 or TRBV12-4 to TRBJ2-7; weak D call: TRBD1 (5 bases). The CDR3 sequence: CASSRGRKQYF. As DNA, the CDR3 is TGTGCCAGCAGTAGGGGCCGGAAGCAGTACTTC.